Below, 14 T cell receptor beta chains from the same sample are listed, as sequenced in a study of T cells in localized non-small cell lung cancer. Assay: immunoSEQ multiplex PCR; the TCRdb copy retains only in-frame clones and omits some. Altogether fewer than 9,000 clones are present, around 49% being singletons, with the ten largest covering 3.5% to 4.5%. Source: lymph node tissue, taken before any cancer treatment. The origin of the receptors is a man aged 35-75 years with stage I lung adenocarcinoma.

V usage is TRBV9 and J usage is TRBJ2-7, with TRBD2 matching 8 bases. V trimming: 7 bases; J trimming: 3 bases; junction bases outside the gene matches: 9. Per germline, CDR1 SGDLS and CDR2 YYNGEE. CDR3 length equals 14 residues. CDR3 sequence reads: CASGPGGARYEQYF. The CDR3 DNA reads as TGTGCCAGCGGCCCGGGGGGGGCCCGCTACGAGCAGTACTTC.

This clone was found a few times. This chain uses TRBV6-8 with TRBJ2-5, with D perhaps being TRBD1 or TRBD2 (5 bases each). Deletions cut 7 bases from V and 11 bases from J, with 23 bases between. Germline CDR1 reads MNHGY; CDR2 reads SAAAGT. There are 14 residues in the CDR3. The CDR3 spells CASKEPGPRDGQYF. CDR3 nucleotide sequence: TGTGCCAGCAAAGAACCGGGACCCCGAGACGGGCAGTACTTC.

The rearrangement uses TRBV10-1 and TRBJ2-1, with TRBD2 matching 9 bases. There are 13 residues in the CDR3. Germline V CDR1 and CDR2: WNHNN, SYGVQD (reference sequence). After removal of 4 bases from V and 10 bases from J, the junction contained 5 bases not matched to a gene. CDR3: CASSVSLAGEQFF. CDR3 bases: TGCGCCAGCAGTGTATCCCTAGCGGGAGAGCAGTTCTTC.

This clone was found once. J is TRBJ2-7 and V is TRBV19, with TRBD2 identical over 9 bases. V dropped 8 bases and J dropped 1; count of bases not matched to a gene: 6. The CDR3 runs to 14 residues. CDR1 and CDR2 from the germline V gene are LNHDA and SQIVND (reference sequence). CDR3 in amino acids: CASSAAGGSYEQYF. In DNA, the CDR3 is TGTGCCAGTTCGGCAGCGGGGGGTTCCTACGAGCAGTACTTC.

The rearrangement uses TRBV15 and TRBJ2-7, with 8 bases matching TRBD1. The CDR3 runs to 16 residues. Germline V gives CDR1 LNHNV, CDR2 YYDKDF (reference sequence). J lost 3 bases, V lost 0 bases, and 7 bases had no gene match. The CDR3 nucleotides are TGTGCCACCAGCAGAGATTCCGGACAGGGAATCTACGAGCAGTACTTC. This gives the protein CATSRDSGQGIYEQYF.

The chain has TRBV30 and TRBJ2-2; 10 nucleotides align to TRBD1. Germline V gene lookup returns CDR1 GTSNPN and CDR2 SVGIG (reference sequence). V trimming: 8 bases; J trimming: 6 bases; junction bases outside the gene matches: 9. This CDR3 spans 14 amino acids. The CDR3: CARQGAPLSGELFF. The CDR3 DNA is TGTGCCCGACAGGGGGCTCCTCTCTCCGGGGAGCTGTTTTTT.

The chain has TRBV11-3 and TRBJ2-5, with 14 nucleotides matching TRBD2. Germline V lookup: CDR1 SGHNT, CDR2 YENEEA. V trimming: 7 bases; J trimming: 7 bases; junction bases outside the gene matches: 11. CDR3 size: 16 residues. DNA for the CDR3: TGTGCCAGCACTCCCGGGACTAGCGGGGGTAAGGTGACCCAGTACTTC. Its protein product is CASTPGTSGGKVTQYF.

V is TRBV14 and J is TRBJ2-2, with a possible D match to TRBD1 (6 bases). The CDR3 covers 15 residues. Germline CDR1 reads SGHDN; CDR2 reads FVKESK. The V gene lost 1 base and the J gene lost 4 bases, with 10 bases spanning the gap. The CDR3 DNA follows: TGTGCCAGCAGCCAAGCAGGGGTATTCACCGGGGAGCTGTTTTTT. Translation gives CASSQAGVFTGELFF.

With regard to this clone: Other DNA sequences in the same sample also yield this CDR3. The rearrangement uses TRBV15 and TRBJ2-7, with D unclear. This CDR3 contains 14 residues. Germline CDR1 reads LNHNV; CDR2 reads YYDKDF (reference sequence). V was pared by 0 bases and J by 4 bases, with 10 bases between. Here the CDR3 DNA reads TGTGCCACCAGCAGAGAAGGGCTGTCGTACGAGCAGTACTTC. This encodes CATSREGLSYEQYF.

This clone was found a few times. The CDR3: CAWSALPTGRTGNTIYF. In DNA form, the CDR3 reads TGTGCCTGGAGTGCCCTACCAACGGGCAGAACTGGAAACACCATATATTTT. This chain links TRBV30 with TRBJ1-3; D unresolved. Germline CDR1 GTSNPN, CDR2 SVGIG (reference sequence). The V gene lost 1 base and the J gene lost 2 bases, with 18 bases spanning the gap. The CDR3 contains 17 residues.

The chain is built from TRBV15 and TRBJ2-4, with TRBD2 matching over 12 bases. The CDR3 runs to 17 residues. After removal of 3 bases from V and 6 bases from J, the junction contained 9 bases not matched to a gene. Germline CDR1 LNHNV, CDR2 YYDKDF (reference sequence). CDR3: CATSSWTSGAMGNIQYF. CDR3 sequence (DNA): TGTGCCACCAGCAGTTGGACTAGCGGGGCGATGGGAAACATTCAGTACTTC.

This clone is termed medium-sized. This chain joins TRBV11-3 and TRBJ1-2, with D perhaps TRBD1 (5 bases). Germline V gene lookup returns CDR1 SGHNT and CDR2 YENEEA. Trimming shortened V by 3 bases and J by 3 bases, and 17 bases separated the two germline ends. The CDR3 contains 16 residues. CDR3 DNA: TGTGCCAGCAGCTTGTTGGGGCACCCAGGAGACTATGGCTACACCTTC. This encodes CASSLLGHPGDYGYTF.

The chain recombines TRBV6-8 with TRBJ2-3; 7 bases match TRBD2. The CDR3 covers 16 residues. J gave up 3 bases and V 5 bases, and 11 bases lay outside the gene matches. CDR1 MNHGY and CDR2 SAAAGT come from the germline V gene. For the CDR3, the DNA is TGTGCCAGCAGTCCGGGGAGGGCGGGGAGGACAGATACGCAGTATTTT. Translated, it gives CASSPGRAGRTDTQYF.

This clone was observed a handful of times. The CDR3 coding sequence is TGTGCCAGCAGTGAAGCAGGAACGCTCTACGAGCAGTACTTC. Amino acids: CASSEAGTLYEQYF. This chain joins TRBV2 and TRBJ2-7, with unresolved D. Trimming cost V 0 bases and J 3 bases, with 9 bases left between them. CDR3 size: 14 residues. Germline V CDR1 and CDR2: SNHLY, FYNNEI.